These 19 T cell receptor beta chains came from one sample sequenced in a study of cytomegalovirus exposure and HLA in healthy donors. PCR employed 60 Vbeta and 13 Jbeta primers. Profiling relied on immunoSEQ multiplex PCR, and the TCRdb table lists in-frame clones only, not all of them. The profile shows under 200,000 clones, approximately 81% of them singletons. Sequencing was performed on PBMCs. The source of these receptors is a boy between 2 and 10 years old in good health and CMV-seronegative.

The chain links TRBV6-1 to TRBJ2-1; TRBD2 might be the D (5 bases). Trimming left V 6 bases short and J 1 base short, with 10 bases between. CDR3 length: 14 residues. From germline, CDR1 is MNHNS and CDR2 SASEGT. CDR3 amino acids: CASSGQRSYNEQFF. The CDR3 coding sequence is TGTGCCAGCAGCGGGCAGCGGTCCTACAATGAGCAGTTCTTC.

The rearrangement joins TRBV9 to TRBJ2-7, with D perhaps matching TRBD2 (5 bases). Germline V gives CDR1 SGDLS, CDR2 YYNGEE. This CDR3 is 13 amino acids long. V shed 1 base and J shed 6 bases, with 11 bases lying between them. The CDR3 sequence: CASSVTVASEQYF. CDR3 sequence (DNA): TGTGCCAGCAGCGTAACCGTAGCGAGCGAGCAGTACTTC.

V usage is TRBV2 and J usage is TRBJ2-5, with 7 bases aligning to TRBD1. The V gene's germline CDR1 is SNHLY and CDR2 FYNNEI. The CDR3 sequence is 13 residues long. J was trimmed by 1 base and V by 6 bases; bases with no gene match: 2. The DNA for the CDR3 is TGTGCCAGCAGGGGACAGAGCCAAGAGACCCAGTACTTC. It specifies CASRGQSQETQYF. Based on the CDR3 plus reference TRBV2 and TRBJ2-5, the full variable domain is EPEVTQTPSHQVTQMGQEVILRCVPISNHLYFYWYRQILGQKVEFLVSFYNNEISEKSEIFDDQFSVERPDGSNFTLKIRSTKLEDSAMYFCASRGQSQETQYFGPGTRLLVL.

This sequence joins TRBV13 and TRBJ2-1; D gene ambiguous. Germline loops: CDR1 PRHDT, CDR2 FYEKMQ (reference sequence). V was pared by 3 bases and J by 6 bases, with 3 bases between. The CDR3 runs 11 residues. The CDR3 DNA reads as TGTGCCAGCAGCTTTAGCAATGAGCAGTTCTTC. It translates to CASSFSNEQFF.

This chain joins TRBV28 and TRBJ1-4; 9 bases match TRBD1. The CDR3 runs 17 residues. Germline CDR1 is MDHEN and CDR2 is SYDVKM. The V gene end was trimmed by 4 bases and the J gene end by 5 bases; junction bases not matched to a gene: 11. The CDR3 protein is CASSSPGLTGGNEKLFF. The CDR3 DNA is TGTGCCAGCAGTTCCCCCGGGTTGACAGGGGGAAATGAAAAACTGTTTTTT.

The chain recombines TRBV11-2 with TRBJ2-5; 12 nucleotides match TRBD2. The CDR3 spans 18 residues. Trimming at V came to 3 bases and at J to 5 bases, leaving 13 bases not matched to a gene. Germline V CDR1 and CDR2: SGHAT, FQNNGV. CDR3 residues: CASSFGTSGRSFRETQYF. The CDR3 DNA follows: TGTGCCAGCAGCTTCGGGACTAGCGGGCGTTCTTTTCGGGAGACCCAGTACTTC. The full variable domain, completed using reference TRBV11-2 and TRBJ2-5, is EAGVAQSPRYKIIEKRQSVAFWCNPISGHATLYWYQQILGQGPKLLIQFQNNGVVDDSQLPKDRFSAERLKGVDSTLKIQPAKLEDSAVYLCASSFGTSGRSFRETQYFGPGTRLLVL.

The J gene is TRBJ2-1, the V gene TRBV18; 9 bases map to TRBD2. Germline V gives CDR1 KGHSH, CDR2 LQKENI. The V gene end was trimmed by 0 bases and the J gene end by 5 bases; junction bases not matched to a gene: 5. The CDR3 sequence is 16 residues long. In DNA, the CDR3 is TGTGCCAGCTCACCACCGGGCGGGAGGGCTGACAATGAGCAGTTCTTC. It is translated as CASSPPGGRADNEQFF.

V is TRBV5-1 and J is TRBJ2-1; D is perhaps TRBD2 (6 bases). The germline V gene encodes CDR1 SGHRS and CDR2 YFSETQ. The CDR3 covers 15 residues. V gave up 3 bases and J gave up 0 bases, with 10 bases separating them. The CDR3 nucleotides are TGCGCCAGCAGCTATATCGGGGGCTCCTACAATGAGCAGTTCTTC. Its protein product is CASSYIGGSYNEQFF.

This clone was recorded a few times. The rearrangement joins TRBV5-1 to TRBJ1-1, with D unresolved. CDR3 length equals 14 residues. The V gene's germline CDR1 is SGHRS and CDR2 YFSETQ. Trimming took 4 bases from V and 0 from J, leaving 10 bases between them. The CDR3 nucleotides read TGCGCCAGCAGCCGAGAGGGCATGAACACTGAAGCTTTCTTT. It translates to CASSREGMNTEAFF.

The J gene is TRBJ2-7, the V gene TRBV4-2, with TRBD1 matching over 7 bases. CDR1 and CDR2 from the germline V gene are LGHNA and YNFKEQ. The junction had 6 bases not matched to a gene; V was cut back by 4 bases and J by 6 bases. The CDR3 contains 13 residues. Here the CDR3 reads CASSPPDRAEQYF. The CDR3 nucleotides are TGTGCCAGCAGCCCTCCCGACAGGGCCGAGCAGTACTTC.

The J gene is TRBJ2-7, the V gene TRBV28; 11 bases are shared with TRBD2. Germline assignment: CDR1 MDHEN and CDR2 SYDVKM. After removal of 6 bases from V and 2 bases from J, the junction contained 9 bases not matched to a gene. The CDR3 has 16 residues. Here the CDR3 reads CASSLTSGSRPYEQYF. The CDR3 DNA follows: TGTGCCAGCAGCCTAACTAGCGGGAGTCGGCCCTACGAGCAGTACTTC.

This chain connects TRBV7-2 to TRBJ2-3, with D possibly being TRBD2 (5 bases). There are 12 residues in the CDR3. Per germline, CDR1 SGHTA and CDR2 FQGNSA. Deletions cut 4 bases from V and 9 bases from J, with 11 bases between. CDR3 region: CASSYRGETQYF. CDR3 nucleotide sequence: TGTGCCAGCAGCTACCGGGGTGAGACGCAGTATTTT.

This chain joins TRBV6-5 and TRBJ2-1, with a tentative D call TRBD2 (6 bases). In germline, CDR1 is MNHEY, CDR2 SVGAGI. The CDR3 extends over 15 amino acids. V shed 2 bases and J shed 8 bases, with 16 bases lying between them. The CDR3 nucleotides read TGTGCCAGCAGTTACGGGAGGAAATTTAGGGATGAGCAGTTCTTC. Translation gives CASSYGRKFRDEQFF.

The CDR3 reads CASSLLEAGGPVDTQYF. In DNA form, the CDR3 reads TGCGCCAGCAGCCTCTTGGAAGCGGGAGGGCCTGTAGATACGCAGTATTTT. The chain couples TRBV5-1 to TRBJ2-3, with TRBD2 matching over 10 bases. This CDR3 is 17 amino acids long. The V gene's germline CDR1 is SGHRS and CDR2 YFSETQ. After removal of 4 bases from V and 5 bases from J, the junction contained 13 bases not matched to a gene.

This sequence joins TRBV18 and TRBJ2-2, with D unclear. V was shortened by 0 bases and J by 4 bases, with 9 bases between the two germline ends. CDR3 length: 15 amino acids. Germline loops: CDR1 KGHSH, CDR2 LQKENI. CDR3 nucleotide sequence: TGTGCCAGCTCACCACCCTCCTCGGGCACCGGGGAGCTGTTTTTT. Amino acids: CASSPPSSGTGELFF.

This chain connects TRBV10-1 to TRBJ2-7, with a weak D call TRBD2 (5 bases). The CDR3 has 15 amino acids. Trimming cost V 0 bases and J 3 bases, with 12 bases left between them. CDR1 is WNHNN, CDR2 SYGVQD, per germline (reference sequence). CDR3 region: CASSESPGVDYEQYF. The CDR3 DNA sequence: TGCGCCAGCAGTGAGTCGCCCGGGGTAGACTACGAGCAGTACTTC.

The V and J genes are TRBV27 and TRBJ1-5; maybe TRBD1 (5 bases). V dropped 2 bases and J dropped 7 bases, with 9 bases sitting between them. The V gene's germline CDR1 is MNHEY and CDR2 SMNVEV (reference sequence). The CDR3 extends over 13 amino acids. Here the CDR3 DNA reads TGTGCCAGCAGTTTAACGGGGGGACAGCCCCAGCATTTT. It codes for CASSLTGGQPQHF.

This clone was recorded a few times. The chain is built from TRBV6-6 and TRBJ2-7, with 11 bases aligning to TRBD1. The germline V gene encodes CDR1 MNHNY and CDR2 SVGAGI (reference sequence). This CDR3 comprises 15 residues. Losses at the gene ends were 4 bases for V and 4 bases for J; bases not matched to a gene: 6. CDR3 in amino acids: CASSFTWDRGYEQYF. CDR3 bases: TGTGCCAGCAGTTTCACATGGGACAGGGGGTACGAGCAGTACTTC.

This chain connects TRBV2 to TRBJ1-1, with TRBD1 matching 7 bases. Germline CDR1 and CDR2: SNHLY and FYNNEI. With V trimmed by 4 bases and J by 8 bases, 16 bases remained unmatched. CDR3 size: 16 residues. CDR3 protein: CASSVPLDRAQGEAFF. Here the CDR3 DNA reads TGTGCCAGCAGTGTCCCGCTCGACAGGGCCCAGGGAGAAGCTTTCTTT.